The 23 T cell receptor beta chains reported below all come from one sample, sequenced in a study of molecular identifiers for immune sequencing clone quantification. TCRdb passed the PCR reads through MiXCR, listing each CDR3 protein once. Of some 590,000 distinct CDR3 sequences in the sample, about 25% are singletons; the top ten hold approximately 0.75%. Sequencing input: naive CD8+ T cells from blood, with Jurkat cell RNA spiked in. Sample subset: FACS-sorted CD8+CD4-CCR7+CD45RA+ naive T cells. The origin of the receptors is a human donor in good health. Some libraries in this study had Jurkat cell RNA spiked in.

The chain is built from TRBV5-4 and TRBJ1-5; D unresolved. Trimming took 4 bases from V and 5 from J, leaving 16 bases between them. This CDR3 has 15 residues. CDR1 and CDR2 (germline): SGHNT, YYREEE (reference sequence). CDR3 protein: CASSPGPGPYQPQHF. Here the CDR3 DNA reads TGTGCCAGCAGCCCTGGACCTGGCCCTTATCAGCCCCAGCATTTT. The variable domain in full, with the rest retrieved from reference TRBV5-4 and TRBJ1-5, is ETGVTQSPTHLIKTRGQQVTLRCSSQSGHNTVSWYQQALGQGPQFIFQYYREEENGRGNFPPRFSGLQFPNYSSELNVNALELDDSALYLCASSPGPGPYQPQHFGDGTRLSIL.

This clonotype was seen more than once but under ten times. The V call is TRBV19, the J call TRBJ1-5, with D perhaps TRBD1 (6 bases). Trimming pared 0 bases from V and 2 bases from J, leaving 17 bases between. Germline CDR1 is LNHDA and CDR2 is SQIVND (reference sequence). This CDR3 is 18 amino acids long. The CDR3 is CASSIEPPTGLGNQPQHF. Written as DNA, the CDR3 is TGTGCCAGTAGTATAGAACCCCCCACAGGGTTGGGCAATCAGCCCCAGCATTTT.

This chain connects TRBV28 to TRBJ2-2; 9 nucleotides agree with TRBD2. The ends lost 2 bases at V and 5 bases at J; junction bases unmatched: 6. CDR3 length equals 16 residues. Germline V CDR1 and CDR2: MDHEN, SYDVKM. This CDR3 reads CASSLGSGRGTGELFF. CDR3 nucleotide sequence: TGTGCCAGCAGTTTAGGTAGCGGGAGAGGTACCGGGGAGCTGTTTTTT.

Only a few counts were recorded for this clonotype. CDR3 protein: CASSPGTSGALWQFF. As DNA, the CDR3 is TGTGCCAGTAGTCCCGGGACTAGCGGGGCCCTATGGCAGTTCTTC. The rearrangement joins TRBV19 to TRBJ2-1, with 13 bases identical to TRBD2. The CDR3 runs 15 residues. In germline, CDR1 is LNHDA, CDR2 SQIVND (reference sequence). V shed 5 bases, J shed 12 bases, and the junction held 10 bases outside the gene matches. The full variable domain, rest sourced from reference TRBV19 and TRBJ2-1, is DGGITQSPKYLFRKEGQNVTLSCEQNLNHDAMYWYRQDPGQGLRLIYYSQIVNDFQKGDIAEGYSVSREKKESFPLTVTSAQKNPTAFYLCASSPGTSGALWQFFGPGTRLTVL.

V is TRBV19 and J is TRBJ2-4; D not resolved. The V and J ends lost 5 bases and 6 bases respectively, with 14 bases between them. The CDR3 runs to 14 residues. Per the germline V gene, CDR1 is LNHDA and CDR2 is SQIVND (reference sequence). CDR3: CASSVGPTGNIQYF. CDR3 nucleotides: TGTGCCAGTAGTGTAGGACCGACTGGAAACATTCAGTACTTC.

As for this clonotype: A much larger clone lies a single base off, so this may be a read error. The chain combines TRBV12-3 or TRBV12-4 with TRBJ2-7; D remains ambiguous. The CDR3 runs 18 residues. V dropped 5 bases and J dropped 4 bases, with 27 bases sitting between them. CDR3 sequence reads: CASSTAALMGMVGYEQYF. CDR3 bases: TGTGCCAGCAGTACCGCAGCCCTCATGGGAATGGTCGGGTACGAGCAGTACTTC.

The V gene is TRBV19, the J gene TRBJ2-1; 7 nucleotides line up with TRBD2. The assigned J gene may be wrong: the sequence end matches TRBJ2-7 better. CDR1 is LNHDA, CDR2 SQIVND, per germline (reference sequence). The CDR3 covers 16 residues. The CDR3 DNA is TGTGCCAGTAGTATTCACGCGGGGGACCCCGGGGCTGAGCAGTACTTC. Residues: CASSIHAGDPGAEQYF.

This clonotype was counted many times. The chain links TRBV13 to TRBJ2-3, with 11 bases lining up with TRBD1. The V gene end was trimmed by 5 bases and the J gene end by 0 bases; junction bases not matched to a gene: 4. The CDR3 has 16 amino acids. Germline V gives CDR1 PRHDT, CDR2 FYEKMQ (reference sequence). CDR3: CASSPGDRGSTDTQYF. DNA for the CDR3: TGTGCCAGCAGCCCCGGGGACAGGGGGAGCACAGATACGCAGTATTTT.

Regarding this clonotype: A read error may be the cause here, since a much bigger clone is one base away. In this CDR3 the conserved last residue, phenylalanine or tryptophan, is missing, so a read error is likely. This chain uses TRBV15 with TRBJ1-5; D unclear. Per germline, CDR1 LNHNV and CDR2 YYDKDF (reference sequence). Trimming cost V 5 bases and J 0 bases, with 8 bases left between them. The CDR3 loop spans 14 amino acids. The CDR3 sequence: CATSGSSSNQPQHL. In DNA, the CDR3 is TGTGCCACCAGCGGAAGTTCTAGCAATCAGCCCCAGCATCTT.

This clonotype was recorded at least ten times. The genes are TRBV5-4 and TRBJ2-3, with TRBD2 identical over 10 bases. V gave up 2 bases and J gave up 6 bases; unmatched junction bases: 9. This CDR3 has 16 residues. Germline CDR1 and CDR2: SGHNT and YYREEE (reference sequence). The CDR3 DNA follows: TGTGCCAGCAGCTTTACGACTAGCGGGCCGCGGGATACGCAGTATTTT. Translation: CASSFTTSGPRDTQYF.

This chain links TRBV9 with TRBJ2-3; 9 nucleotides align to TRBD1. This CDR3 region has 15 residues. V shed 7 bases, J shed 2 bases, and the junction held 8 bases outside the gene matches. Germline CDR1 is SGDLS and CDR2 is YYNGEE. CDR3 loop: CASGPGQGTTDTQYF. The CDR3, as DNA: TGTGCCAGCGGCCCTGGACAGGGGACCACAGATACGCAGTATTTT. Using reference TRBV9 and TRBJ2-3 for the parts outside the CDR3, the full variable domain is DSGVTQTPKHLITATGQRVTLRCSPRSGDLSVYWYQQSLDQGLQFLIQYYNGEERAKGNILERFSAQQFPDLHSELNLSSLELGDSALYFCASGPGQGTTDTQYFGPGTRLTVL.

This clonotype was counted many times. V and J are TRBV7-9 and TRBJ2-3, with D perhaps matching TRBD1 or TRBD2 (5 bases each). CDR3 length: 16 residues. V was cut by 5 bases and J by 0 bases, with 15 bases left in between. The germline gives CDR1 SEHNR, CDR2 FQNEAQ (reference sequence). The chain's CDR3 is CASSPRGAGSTDTQYF. DNA of the CDR3: TGTGCCAGCAGCCCTAGGGGAGCAGGGAGCACAGATACGCAGTATTTT.

In regard to this clonotype: An end of the junction does not agree with germline; a read error may underlie this. The gene calls are TRBV20-1 and TRBJ2-7; TRBD2 matches 10 bases. The CDR3 contains 14 residues. CDR1 is DFQATT, CDR2 SNEGSKA, per germline (reference sequence). CDR3 nucleotide sequence: TGCAGTGCTAGAGGCTCTAGCGGGAGATACGAGCAGTGCTTC. This encodes CSARGSSGRYEQCF.

In its sample, this clonotype was seen a few times. This sequence joins TRBV27 and TRBJ2-7, with 9 bases matching TRBD2. The CDR3 covers 15 residues. J gave up 0 bases and V 2 bases, and 2 bases lay outside the gene matches. Germline V CDR1 and CDR2: MNHEY, SMNVEV (reference sequence). The CDR3 region has the DNA TGTGCCAGCAGTTTAGGCGGGGGGGACTCCTACGAGCAGTACTTC. Translating it yields CASSLGGGDSYEQYF.

On this clonotype: A read error may explain this, as a much larger clone is one base away. This chain connects TRBV4-1 to TRBJ1-1; possibly TRBD1 for D (5 bases). Trimming took off 0 bases at V and 5 bases at J, with 10 bases between the two ends. From germline, CDR1 is MGHRA and CDR2 YSYEKL. The CDR3 is 14 residues long. CDR3 amino acids: CASSQDCWGTEAFF. The CDR3 bases are TGCGCCAGCAGCCAAGATTGTTGGGGGACTGAAGCTTTCTTT.

A remark on this clonotype: A read error may explain this, as a much larger clone is one base away. For the CDR3, the DNA is TGTGCCAGCAGTATGGGAGGCGAACATCAGCCCCGGCATTTT. Encoded protein: CASSMGGEHQPRHF. V gene TRBV12-3 or TRBV12-4 combines with J gene TRBJ1-5; D gene unclear. The CDR3 is 14 residues long.

At least ten counts were recorded for this clonotype. The V and J genes are TRBV6-1 and TRBJ2-2; no firm D call. Germline V gene sequence: CDR1 MNHNS, CDR2 SASEGT. The CDR3 spans 15 residues. Trimming took off 5 bases at V and 7 bases at J, with 17 bases between the two ends. CDR3 sequence: CASSPQRMTGGELFF. For the CDR3, the DNA is TGTGCCAGCAGTCCTCAACGGATGACGGGCGGGGAGCTGTTTTTT.

This clonotype occurred many times. J is TRBJ2-2 and V is TRBV30; 10 bases fit TRBD2. V was pared by 1 base and J by 1 base, with 0 bases of the junction left unmatched. Per germline, CDR1 GTSNPN and CDR2 SVGIG (reference sequence). CDR3 length: 15 residues. For the CDR3, the DNA is TGTGCCTGGAGTGGACTAGCGGGGAACACCGGGGAGCTGTTTTTT. Amino acids: CAWSGLAGNTGELFF.

V usage is TRBV4-2 and J usage is TRBJ1-5; no clear D gene. Deletions cut 2 bases from V and 6 bases from J, with 11 bases between. Per the germline V gene, CDR1 is LGHNA and CDR2 is YNFKEQ. The CDR3 has 14 amino acids. The CDR3 nucleotides are TGTGCCAGCAGCCAATACTCAAATGGTCAGCCCCAGCATTTT. Amino acid sequence: CASSQYSNGQPQHF.

Regarding this clonotype: A much larger clone lies one base from this, so it may be a read error. The chain combines TRBV7-9 with TRBJ1-1; no firm D call. The germline V gene has CDR1 SEHNR and CDR2 FQNEAQ (reference sequence). The length of the CDR3 is 15 residues. CDR3: CTSSPSGLSDTEAFF. CDR3 coding DNA: TGTACCAGCAGCCCCAGCGGGTTATCAGACACTGAAGCTTTCTTT.

The genes are TRBV20-1 and TRBJ2-3; 7 nucleotides line up with TRBD2. CDR3 length equals 15 residues. The germline V gene has CDR1 DFQATT and CDR2 SNEGSKA (reference sequence). V gave up 3 bases and J gave up 1 base; unmatched junction bases: 7. CDR3 nucleotide sequence: TGCAGTGCTAGTTGGCGGGGGAGGCGCACAGATACGCAGTATTTT. As protein: CSASWRGRRTDTQYF.

The rearrangement joins TRBV3-1 to TRBJ2-2, with a weak D call TRBD2 (5 bases). The germline V gene has CDR1 LGHDT and CDR2 YNNKEL (reference sequence). The CDR3 covers 16 residues. The germline V and J ends were trimmed by 2 bases and 1 base, with 11 bases remaining between them. The CDR3 spells CASSQPGVQNTGELFF. CDR3 coding DNA: TGTGCCAGCAGCCAACCCGGGGTTCAGAACACCGGGGAGCTGTTTTTT.

This clonotype was found a few times. The chain combines TRBV12-3 or TRBV12-4 with TRBJ1-5; D unresolved. Trimming shortened V by 0 bases and J by 9 bases, and 3 bases separated the two germline ends. This CDR3 is built from 11 residues. The CDR3, as DNA: TGTGCCAGCAGTTTAGCGGGGCCCCAGCATTTT. The encoded protein is CASSLAGPQHF.